This paragraph covers one T cell receptor beta chain sequence. What it binds is not known. The CDR3 has 15 amino acids. Looked up from germline, CDR1 is MDHEN and CDR2 is SYDVKM. Trimming stripped 7 bases from V and 0 bases from J, with 15 bases between. The data stem from a study of Ad26.COV2.S vaccination and SARS-CoV-2 variants. Study background: Ad26.COV2.S shots went into the muscle once or twice, 56 days apart. Study outcomes and limitations: The placebo group had lower spike-specific TCR breadth than the vaccine recipients did.

Some clones are missing from TCRdb's copy, which holds only in-frame ones; the method was immunoSEQ multiplex PCR. The profile covers about 480,000 clones, with 87% appearing a single time and roughly 13% taken by the ten largest. The treatment denotes: 15 to 20 received Ad26.COV2.S at low or high dose, single or two shots; 5 received placebo; per-sample allocation not given. Material that was analyzed had been drawn on day 63 after the first vaccine or placebo injection. Participants' vaccine, an Ad26 vector, delivered Wuhan-strain SARS-CoV-2 spike. This receptor was obtained from a person aged 18-65 years who received the Ad26.COV2.S COVID-19 vaccine or a placebo. The sequenced sample was peripheral blood, obtained in a trial of Ad26.COV2.S vaccine versus placebo. The chain joins TRBV28 to TRBJ1-2; D unclear. CDR3 protein: CASTTLTPTNYGYTF. CDR3 nucleotide sequence: TGTGCCAGCACCACCCTGACACCTACTAACTATGGCTACACCTTC.